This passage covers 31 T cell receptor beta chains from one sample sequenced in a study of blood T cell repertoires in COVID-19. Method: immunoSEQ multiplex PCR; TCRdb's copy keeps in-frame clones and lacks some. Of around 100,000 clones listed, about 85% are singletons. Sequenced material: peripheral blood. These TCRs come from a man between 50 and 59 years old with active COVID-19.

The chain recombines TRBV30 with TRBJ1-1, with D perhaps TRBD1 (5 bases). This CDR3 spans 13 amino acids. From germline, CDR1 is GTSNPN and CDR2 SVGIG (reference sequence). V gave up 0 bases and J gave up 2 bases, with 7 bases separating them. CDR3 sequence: CAWSVGGNTEAFF. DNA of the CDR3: TGTGCCTGGAGTGTCGGGGGAAACACTGAAGCTTTCTTT.

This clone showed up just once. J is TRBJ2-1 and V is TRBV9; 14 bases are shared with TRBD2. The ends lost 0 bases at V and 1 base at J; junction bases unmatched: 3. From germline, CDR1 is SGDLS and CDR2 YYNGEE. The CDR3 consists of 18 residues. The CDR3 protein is CASSVGLAGGLSYNEQFF. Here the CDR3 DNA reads TGTGCCAGCAGCGTAGGACTAGCGGGGGGGCTTTCCTACAATGAGCAGTTCTTC.

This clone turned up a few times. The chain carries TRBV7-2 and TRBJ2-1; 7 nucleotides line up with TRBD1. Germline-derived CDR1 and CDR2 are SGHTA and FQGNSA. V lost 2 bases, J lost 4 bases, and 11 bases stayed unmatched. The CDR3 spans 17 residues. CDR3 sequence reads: CASSLWAGGRRYNEQFF. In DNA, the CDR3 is TGTGCCAGCAGCTTATGGGCAGGGGGAAGAAGATACAATGAGCAGTTCTTC.

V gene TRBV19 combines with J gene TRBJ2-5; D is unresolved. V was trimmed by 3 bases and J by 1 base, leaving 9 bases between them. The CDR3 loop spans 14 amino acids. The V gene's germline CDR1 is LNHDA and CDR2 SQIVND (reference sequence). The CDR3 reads CASSIGQAQETQYF. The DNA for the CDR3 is TGTGCCAGTAGTATTGGCCAGGCCCAAGAGACCCAGTACTTC. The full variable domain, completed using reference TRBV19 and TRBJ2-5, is DGGITQSPKYLFRKEGQNVTLSCEQNLNHDAMYWYRQDPGQGLRLIYYSQIVNDFQKGDIAEGYSVSREKKESFPLTVTSAQKNPTAFYLCASSIGQAQETQYFGPGTRLLVL.

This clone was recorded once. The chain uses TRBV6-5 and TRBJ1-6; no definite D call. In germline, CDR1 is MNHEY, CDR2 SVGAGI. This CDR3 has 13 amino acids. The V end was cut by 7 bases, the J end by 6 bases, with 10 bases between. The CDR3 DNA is TGTGCCAGCACCCCCGGGGTTAATTCACCCCTCCACTTT. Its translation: CASTPGVNSPLHF.

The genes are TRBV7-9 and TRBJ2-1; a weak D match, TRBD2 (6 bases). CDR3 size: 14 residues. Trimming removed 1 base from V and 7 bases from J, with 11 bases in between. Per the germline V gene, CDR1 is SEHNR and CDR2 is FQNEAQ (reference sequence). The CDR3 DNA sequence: TGTGCCAGCAGCTTAGGGGACTCCAGAAATGAGCAGTTCTTC. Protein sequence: CASSLGDSRNEQFF.

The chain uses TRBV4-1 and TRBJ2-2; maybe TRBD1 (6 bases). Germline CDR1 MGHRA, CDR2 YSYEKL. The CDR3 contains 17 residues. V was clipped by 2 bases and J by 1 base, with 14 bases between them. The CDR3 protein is CASSQFRGQQNTGELFF. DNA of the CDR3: TGCGCCAGCAGCCAATTTAGGGGACAACAGAACACCGGGGAGCTGTTTTTT.

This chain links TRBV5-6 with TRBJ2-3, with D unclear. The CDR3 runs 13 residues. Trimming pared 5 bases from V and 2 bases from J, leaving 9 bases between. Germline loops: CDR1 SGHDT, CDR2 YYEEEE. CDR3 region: CASSGQDTDTQYF. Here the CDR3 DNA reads TGTGCCAGCAGTGGCCAGGACACAGATACGCAGTATTTT.

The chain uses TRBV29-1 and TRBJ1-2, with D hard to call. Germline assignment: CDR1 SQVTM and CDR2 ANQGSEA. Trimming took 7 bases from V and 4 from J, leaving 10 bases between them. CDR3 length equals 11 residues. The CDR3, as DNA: TGCAGCGCCCTCGGGAGCTATGGCTACACCTTC. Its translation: CSALGSYGYTF.

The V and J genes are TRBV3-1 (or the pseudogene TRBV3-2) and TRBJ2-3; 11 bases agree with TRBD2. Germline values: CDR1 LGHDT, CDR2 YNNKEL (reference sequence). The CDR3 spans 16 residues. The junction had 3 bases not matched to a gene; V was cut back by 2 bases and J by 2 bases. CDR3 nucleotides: TGTGCCAGCAGCCAAACTAGCGGGGGATACACAGATACGCAGTATTTT. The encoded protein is CASSQTSGGYTDTQYF.

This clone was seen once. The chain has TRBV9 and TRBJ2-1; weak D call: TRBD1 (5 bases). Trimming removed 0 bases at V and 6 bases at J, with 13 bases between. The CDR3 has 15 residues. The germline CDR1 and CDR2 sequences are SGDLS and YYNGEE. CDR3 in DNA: TGTGCCAGCAGCGTAGATGCTAGTGGGGCCAATGAGCAGTTCTTC. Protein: CASSVDASGANEQFF.

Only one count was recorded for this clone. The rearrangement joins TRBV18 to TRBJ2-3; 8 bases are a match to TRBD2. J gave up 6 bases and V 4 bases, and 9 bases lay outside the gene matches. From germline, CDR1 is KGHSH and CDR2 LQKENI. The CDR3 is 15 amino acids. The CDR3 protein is CASSLGGGLPDTQYF. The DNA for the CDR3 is TGTGCCAGCTCACTTGGCGGGGGGCTTCCGGATACGCAGTATTTT. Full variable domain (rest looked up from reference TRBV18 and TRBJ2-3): NAGVMQNPRHLVRRRGQEARLRCSPMKGHSHVYWYRQLPEEGLKFMVYLQKENIIDESGMPKERFSAEFPKEGPSILRIQQVVRGDSAAYFCASSLGGGLPDTQYFGPGTRLTVL.

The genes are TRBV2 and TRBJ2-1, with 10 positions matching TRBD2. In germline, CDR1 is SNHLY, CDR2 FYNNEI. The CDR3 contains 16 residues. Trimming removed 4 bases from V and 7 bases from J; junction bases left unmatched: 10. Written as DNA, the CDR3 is TGTGCCAGCAGTGGGCCGGAGAGCGGGGGGGCTAATGAGCAGTTCTTC. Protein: CASSGPESGGANEQFF. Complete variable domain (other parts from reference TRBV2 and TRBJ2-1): EPEVTQTPSHQVTQMGQEVILRCVPISNHLYFYWYRQILGQKVEFLVSFYNNEISEKSEIFDDQFSVERPDGSNFTLKIRSTKLEDSAMYFCASSGPESGGANEQFFGPGTRLTVL.

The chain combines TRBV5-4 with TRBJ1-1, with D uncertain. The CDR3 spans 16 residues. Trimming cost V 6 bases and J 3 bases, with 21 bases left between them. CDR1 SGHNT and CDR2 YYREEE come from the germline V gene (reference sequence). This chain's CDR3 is CASTELPPEGDTEAFF. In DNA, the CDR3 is TGTGCCAGCACTGAACTTCCCCCCGAAGGAGACACTGAAGCTTTCTTT.

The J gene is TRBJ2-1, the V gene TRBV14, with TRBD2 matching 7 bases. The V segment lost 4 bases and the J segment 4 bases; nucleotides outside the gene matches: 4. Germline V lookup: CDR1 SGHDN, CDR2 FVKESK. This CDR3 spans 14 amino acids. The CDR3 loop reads CASSPGGGYNEQFF. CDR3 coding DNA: TGTGCCAGCAGCCCCGGGGGAGGGTACAATGAGCAGTTCTTC.

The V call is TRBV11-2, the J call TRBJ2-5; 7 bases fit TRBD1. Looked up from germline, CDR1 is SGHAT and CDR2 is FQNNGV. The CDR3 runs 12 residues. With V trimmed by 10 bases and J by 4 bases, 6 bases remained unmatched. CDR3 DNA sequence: TGTGCCACCCAAGGACAGGTAGAGACCCAGTACTTC. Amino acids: CATQGQVETQYF.

CDR3 DNA: TGTGCCAGTCAGTATAATTCACCCCTCCACTTT. Translating it yields CASQYNSPLHF. This chain links TRBV2 with TRBJ1-6; no firm D call. The CDR3 runs 11 residues. Germline loops: CDR1 SNHLY, CDR2 FYNNEI. Trimming left V 9 bases short and J 4 bases short, with 4 bases between.

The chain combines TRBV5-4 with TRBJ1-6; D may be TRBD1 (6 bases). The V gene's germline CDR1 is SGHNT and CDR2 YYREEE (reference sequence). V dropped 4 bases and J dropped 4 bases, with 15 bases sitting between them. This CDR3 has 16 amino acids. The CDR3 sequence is CASSPGPGQYNSPLHF. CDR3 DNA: TGTGCCAGCAGCCCAGGACCAGGACAGTATAATTCACCCCTCCACTTT.

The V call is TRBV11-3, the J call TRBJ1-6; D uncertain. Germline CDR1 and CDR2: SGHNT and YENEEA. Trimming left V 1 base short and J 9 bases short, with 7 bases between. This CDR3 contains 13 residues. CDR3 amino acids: CASSLVPGSPLHF. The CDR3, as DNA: TGTGCCAGCAGCTTAGTGCCGGGTTCACCCCTCCACTTT.

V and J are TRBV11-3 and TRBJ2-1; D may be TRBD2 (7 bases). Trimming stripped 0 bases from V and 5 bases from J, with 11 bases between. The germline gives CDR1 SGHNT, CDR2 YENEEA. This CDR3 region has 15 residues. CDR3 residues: CASSLEGRGNNEQFF. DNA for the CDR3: TGTGCCAGCAGCTTAGAGGGGAGGGGGAACAATGAGCAGTTCTTC.

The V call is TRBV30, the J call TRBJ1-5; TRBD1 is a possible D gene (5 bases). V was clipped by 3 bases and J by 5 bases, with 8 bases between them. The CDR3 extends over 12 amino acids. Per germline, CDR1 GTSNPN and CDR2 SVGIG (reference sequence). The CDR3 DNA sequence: TGTGCCTGGAGACGGGGGGATCAGCCCCAGCATTTT. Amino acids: CAWRRGDQPQHF.

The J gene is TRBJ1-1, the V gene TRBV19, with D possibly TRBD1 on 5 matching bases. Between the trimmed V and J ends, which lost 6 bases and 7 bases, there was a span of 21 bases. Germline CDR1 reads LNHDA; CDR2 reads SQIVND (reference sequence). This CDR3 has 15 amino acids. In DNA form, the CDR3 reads TGTGCCAGTAGCCCGGGCCCCACCTCGGGGGGTGAAGCTTTCTTT. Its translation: CASSPGPTSGGEAFF.

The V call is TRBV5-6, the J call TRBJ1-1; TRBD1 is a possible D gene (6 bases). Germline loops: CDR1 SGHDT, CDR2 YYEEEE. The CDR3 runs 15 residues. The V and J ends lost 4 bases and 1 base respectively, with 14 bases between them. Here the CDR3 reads CASSALGGRNTEAFF. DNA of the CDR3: TGTGCCAGCAGCGCCCTAGGGGGAAGGAACACTGAAGCTTTCTTT.

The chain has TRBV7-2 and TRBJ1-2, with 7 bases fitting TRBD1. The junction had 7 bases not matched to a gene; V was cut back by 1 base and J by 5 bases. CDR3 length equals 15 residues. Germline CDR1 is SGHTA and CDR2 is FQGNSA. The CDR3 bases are TGTGCCAGCAGCTTAGTCCAGGGGGGAAGGTATGGCTACACCTTC. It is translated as CASSLVQGGRYGYTF. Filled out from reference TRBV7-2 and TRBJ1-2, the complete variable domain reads GAGVSQSPSNKVTEKGKDVELRCDPISGHTALYWYRQSLGQGLEFLIYFQGNSAPDKSGLPSDRFSAERTGGSVSTLTIQRTQQEDSAVYLCASSLVQGGRYGYTFGSGTRLTVV.

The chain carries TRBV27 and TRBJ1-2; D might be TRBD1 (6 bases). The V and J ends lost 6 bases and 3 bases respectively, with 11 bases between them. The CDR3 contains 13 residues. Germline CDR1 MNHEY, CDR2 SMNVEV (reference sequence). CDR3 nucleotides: TGTGCCAGCAGCGGACAGACCCACTATGGCTACACCTTC. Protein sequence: CASSGQTHYGYTF.

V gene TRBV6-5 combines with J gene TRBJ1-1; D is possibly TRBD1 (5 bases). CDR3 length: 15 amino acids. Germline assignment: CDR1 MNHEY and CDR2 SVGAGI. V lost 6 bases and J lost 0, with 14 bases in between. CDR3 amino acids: CASRGRGLLNTEAFF. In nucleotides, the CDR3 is TGTGCCAGCAGGGGGAGGGGTTTGCTGAACACTGAAGCTTTCTTT.

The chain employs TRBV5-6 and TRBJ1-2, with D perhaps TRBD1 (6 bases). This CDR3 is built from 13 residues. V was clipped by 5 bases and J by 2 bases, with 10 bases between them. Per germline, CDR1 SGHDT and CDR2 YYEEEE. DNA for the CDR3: TGTGCCAGCAGGTTTACAGGGAACTATGGCTACACCTTC. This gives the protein CASRFTGNYGYTF.

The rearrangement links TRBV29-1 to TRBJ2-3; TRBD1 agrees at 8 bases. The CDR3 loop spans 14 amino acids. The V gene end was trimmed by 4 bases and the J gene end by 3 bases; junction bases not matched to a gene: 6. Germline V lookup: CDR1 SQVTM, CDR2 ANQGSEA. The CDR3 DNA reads TGCAGCGTTGCCTCGGACAGGGAGACAGATACGCAGTATTTT. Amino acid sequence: CSVASDRETDTQYF.

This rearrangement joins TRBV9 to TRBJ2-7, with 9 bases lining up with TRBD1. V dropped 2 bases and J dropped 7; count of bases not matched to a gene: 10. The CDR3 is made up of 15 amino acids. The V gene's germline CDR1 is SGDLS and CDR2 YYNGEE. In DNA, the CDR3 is TGTGCCAGCAGCGTCCGAGGGGACAGGGTGGGGGAGCAGTACTTC. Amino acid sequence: CASSVRGDRVGEQYF.

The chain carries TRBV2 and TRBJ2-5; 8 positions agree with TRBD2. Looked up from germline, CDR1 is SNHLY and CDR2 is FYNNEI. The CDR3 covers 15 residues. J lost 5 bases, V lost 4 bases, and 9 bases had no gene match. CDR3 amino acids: CASSAWTSTLETQYF. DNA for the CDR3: TGTGCCAGCAGTGCATGGACTAGCACTTTGGAGACCCAGTACTTC.

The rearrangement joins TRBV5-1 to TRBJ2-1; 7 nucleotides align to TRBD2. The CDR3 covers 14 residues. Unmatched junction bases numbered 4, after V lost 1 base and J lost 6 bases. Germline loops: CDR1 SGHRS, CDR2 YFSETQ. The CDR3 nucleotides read TGCGCCAGCAGCTTGACTCCGGGGGGCAATGAGCAGTTCTTC. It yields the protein CASSLTPGGNEQFF.